A selection of T cell receptor beta chains follows, all from one sample in a study of Graves' ophthalmopathy and Graves' hyperthyroidism. From the multiplex PCR reads, TCRdb called clonotypes with MiXCR, one entry per CDR3 protein. The sample contains 200,000 to 250,000 distinct CDR3 sequences, roughly 21% of which appear only once. The material sequenced was peripheral blood. The receptor source for this set is a woman between 50 and 59 years old with Graves' ophthalmopathy. The CDR3 runs from the conserved cysteine through the conserved F or W. D genes are given only for firm matches. Rows give clone size only sometimes, using once, few, many, or a class for an expanded clone.

.,TRBV7-8,.,TRBJ2-7,CASSLALRESTYEQYF,TGTGCCAGCAGCTTAGCGCTGCGTGAATCGACCTACGAGCAGTACTTC
.,TRBV11-2,.,TRBJ1-2,CASSLDHSGGGYTF,TGTGCCAGCAGCTTAGATCATAGCGGGGGCGGCTACACCTTC
many,TRBV6-5,TRBD2,TRBJ2-6,CASRRGPGLGGSGANVLTF,TGTGCCAGCAGACGAGGCCCGGGACTAGGAGGCTCTGGGGCCAACGTCCTGACTTTC
few,TRBV7-2,TRBD1,TRBJ2-2,CASSVQGASTGELFF,TGTGCCAGCAGCGTCCAGGGGGCGAGCACCGGGGAGCTGTTTTTT
.,TRBV6-1,.,TRBJ1-3,CASSAGGNTIYF,TGTGCCAGCAGTGCCGGAGGAAACACCATATATTTT
.,TRBV29-1,TRBD1,TRBJ2-2,CSVRQGTTGELFF,TGCAGCGTTCGACAGGGGACCACCGGGGAGCTGTTTTTT
many,TRBV18,TRBD2,TRBJ2-5,CASSPPDQLAGGQETQYF,TGTGCCAGCTCACCACCCGACCAACTAGCGGGAGGTCAAGAGACCCAGTACTTC
many,TRBV10-1,.,TRBJ2-2,CASGRTASGNTGELFF,TGCGCCAGCGGTCGTACAGCCTCGGGGAACACCGGGGAGCTGTTTTTT
.,TRBV6-1,.,TRBJ2-1,CARSEPTGYEQFF,TGTGCCCGCAGTGAGCCAACAGGATATGAGCAGTTCTTC
many,TRBV9,TRBD1,TRBJ2-7,CASSDRPGTVSYEQYF,TGTGCCAGCAGCGACCGACCCGGGACAGTCTCCTACGAGCAGTACTTC
.,TRBV28,.,TRBJ1-2,CASSLSGLRGSENYGYTF,TGTGCCAGCAGCCTCTCCGGACTGAGGGGGTCTGAGAACTATGGCTACACCTTC
.,TRBV24-1,.,TRBJ1-5,CATEDGWGNQPQHF,TGTGCCACCGAAGATGGCTGGGGCAATCAGCCCCAGCATTTT
.,TRBV4-2,.,TRBJ1-2,CASSQDLDYGYTF,TGTGCCAGCAGCCAAGATCTGGACTATGGCTACACCTTC
many,TRBV2,.,TRBJ2-5,CASSEVGETQYF,TGTGCCAGCAGTGAAGTGGGAGAGACCCAGTACTTC
many,TRBV2,.,TRBJ1-2,CASSDIRGRRRDYTF,TGTGCCAGCAGTGATATAAGGGGGAGGAGACGGGACTACACCTTC
many,TRBV2,TRBD1,TRBJ2-5,CASSDGQGASETQYF,TGTGCCAGCAGTGACGGACAGGGGGCATCAGAGACCCAGTACTTC
.,TRBV12-3/TRBV12-4,.,TRBJ2-5,CASTPWRLQETQYF,TGTGCCAGCACCCCGTGGAGGCTTCAAGAGACCCAGTACTTC